Following are 6 T cell receptor beta chains from one sample sequenced in a study of blood T cell repertoires in COVID-19. TCRdb's table, derived via immunoSEQ multiplex PCR, lists solely in-frame clones and lacks some. This table has 240,000 or so clones, about 82% appearing once. The sequenced material came from PBMCs or T cells enriched from blood (not recorded which). These receptors were collected from a woman aged 50 to 65 who had recovered from COVID-19.

The chain combines TRBV10-1 with TRBJ2-6, with D possibly TRBD2 on 7 matching bases. The CDR3 runs to 15 residues. Germline V CDR1 and CDR2: WNHNN, SYGVQD (reference sequence). Trimming stripped 4 bases from V and 2 bases from J, with 9 bases between. The CDR3 bases are TGCGCCAGCAGTGCGGGGGGCACTGGGGCCAACGTCCTGACTTTC. As protein: CASSAGGTGANVLTF.

This clone appeared a few times. The same CDR3 also results from other DNA sequences found in this sample. The chain joins TRBV9 to TRBJ1-2; D possibly corresponds to TRBD1 (6 bases). Trimming cost V 5 bases and J 0 bases, with 14 bases left between them. Germline V gene lookup returns CDR1 SGDLS and CDR2 YYNGEE. The length of the CDR3 is 15 residues. The CDR3 sequence is CASSPTGTPNYGYTF. CDR3 in DNA: TGTGCCAGCAGTCCTACCGGGACACCTAACTATGGCTACACCTTC.

V usage is TRBV19 and J usage is TRBJ1-5; 7 bases match TRBD1. Germline-derived CDR1 and CDR2 are LNHDA and SQIVND (reference sequence). The CDR3 covers 14 residues. Trimming cost V 3 bases and J 5 bases; bases outside gene matches: 4. The CDR3 nucleotides read TGTGCCAGTAGTATTGAGGACAGGTATCAGCCCCAGCATTTT. Translation gives CASSIEDRYQPQHF.

V and J are TRBV27 and TRBJ1-2; TRBD1 aligns across 10 bases. Germline CDR1 reads MNHEY; CDR2 reads SMNVEV (reference sequence). There are 14 residues in the CDR3. J lost 8 bases, V lost 5 bases, and 8 bases had no gene match. CDR3 DNA: TGTGCCAGCAGTCGGGACAGGGGACTATGGGGCTACACCTTC. It is translated as CASSRDRGLWGYTF.

The rearrangement links TRBV30 to TRBJ2-7; D possibly corresponds to TRBD2 (6 bases). This CDR3 contains 15 residues. Germline V gene data show CDR1 as GTSNPN and CDR2 as SVGIG (reference sequence). Trimming shortened V by 2 bases and J by 0 bases, and 14 bases separated the two germline ends. CDR3: CAWSRSGLSSYEQYF. The CDR3 DNA sequence: TGTGCCTGGAGTCGGTCAGGACTAAGCTCCTACGAGCAGTACTTC.

This clone is a singleton in its sample. The chain links TRBV5-1 to TRBJ2-2; 7 nucleotides agree with TRBD2. CDR1 SGHRS and CDR2 YFSETQ come from the germline V gene. Trimming cost V 4 bases and J 3 bases; bases outside gene matches: 6. The CDR3 totals 15 residues. CDR3 loop: CASSLSTSDTGELFF. DNA of the CDR3: TGCGCCAGCAGCCTGAGTACTAGCGACACCGGGGAGCTGTTTTTT.